A single sample is the source of the 25 T cell receptor beta chains below, sequenced in a study of blood T cell repertoires in COVID-19. The data were produced by immunoSEQ multiplex PCR, yet TCRdb's version contains in-frame clones alone and is incomplete. The sample consists of fewer than 200,000 clones, roughly 87% of them appearing once. Source material: peripheral blood. The receptors were sampled from a woman in her 70s with COVID-19, enrolled during active disease.

The genes are TRBV7-2 and TRBJ2-1, with TRBD2 identical over 7 bases. From germline, CDR1 is SGHTA and CDR2 FQGNSA. CDR3 size: 15 residues. V was pared by 5 bases and J by 6 bases, with 10 bases of the junction left unmatched. The CDR3 loop is CASSGDSSGINEQFF. The CDR3 DNA sequence: TGTGCCAGCAGCGGGGACTCCAGCGGGATCAATGAGCAGTTCTTC. Based on the CDR3 plus reference TRBV7-2 and TRBJ2-1, the full variable domain is GAGVSQSPSNKVTEKGKDVELRCDPISGHTALYWYRQSLGQGLEFLIYFQGNSAPDKSGLPSDRFSAERTGGSVSTLTIQRTQQEDSAVYLCASSGDSSGINEQFFGPGTRLTVL.

The chain uses TRBV3-1 (or the pseudogene TRBV3-2) and TRBJ2-7, with 8 bases matching TRBD1. This CDR3 has 17 amino acids. Germline V CDR1 and CDR2: LGHDT, YNNKEL (reference sequence). The V segment lost 4 bases and the J segment 6 bases; nucleotides outside the gene matches: 17. The CDR3 DNA is TGTGCCAGCAGCCCGCCCTATCCAGACAGGGGAAGGGGCGAGCAGTACTTC. This translates into CASSPPYPDRGRGEQYF.

J is TRBJ2-5 and V is TRBV2, with 7 bases lining up with TRBD2. The J segment lost 3 bases and the V segment lost 5 bases, leaving 3 bases of the junction unmatched. The CDR3 length is 13 residues. Germline CDR1 SNHLY, CDR2 FYNNEI. The CDR3 here is CASSFGLEETQYF. DNA for the CDR3: TGTGCCAGCAGTTTTGGACTAGAAGAGACCCAGTACTTC.

This clone was found many times. The gene calls are TRBV5-4 and TRBJ2-1; D unclear. The CDR3 covers 11 residues. Germline assignment: CDR1 SGHNT and CDR2 YYREEE (reference sequence). Trimming pared 7 bases from V and 5 bases from J, leaving 7 bases between. As DNA, the CDR3 is TGTGCCAGCTATAGAAACAATGAGCAGTTCTTC. This sequence encodes CASYRNNEQFF.

The chain recombines TRBV5-1 with TRBJ2-7; perhaps TRBD1 as D (6 bases). V lost 0 bases and J lost 3, with 10 bases in between. Germline CDR1 reads SGHRS; CDR2 reads YFSETQ. The CDR3 has 14 amino acids. The CDR3 coding sequence is TGCGCCAGCAGCTTGGCAACAGGGTTCTACGAGCAGTACTTC. Translating it yields CASSLATGFYEQYF.

V gene TRBV5-1 combines with J gene TRBJ1-3; D possibly corresponds to TRBD1 (6 bases). The CDR3 is 15 residues long. The germline CDR1 and CDR2 sequences are SGHRS and YFSETQ. Trimming pared 3 bases from V and 0 bases from J, leaving 10 bases between. In nucleotides, the CDR3 is TGCGCCAGCAGCTCGGGACACTTCTCTGGAAACACCATATATTTT. Encoded protein: CASSSGHFSGNTIYF.

The rearrangement uses TRBV2 and TRBJ2-1; TRBD2 is a possible D gene (5 bases). V shed 9 bases and J shed 3 bases, with 9 bases lying between them. Looked up from germline, CDR1 is SNHLY and CDR2 is FYNNEI. CDR3 size: 12 residues. CDR3 nucleotides: TGTGCCAGTACAGAGGGCTACAATGAGCAGTTCTTC. This sequence encodes CASTEGYNEQFF. The full variable domain, with the rest looked up from reference TRBV2 and TRBJ2-1, is EPEVTQTPSHQVTQMGQEVILRCVPISNHLYFYWYRQILGQKVEFLVSFYNNEISEKSEIFDDQFSVERPDGSNFTLKIRSTKLEDSAMYFCASTEGYNEQFFGPGTRLTVL.

This rearrangement joins TRBV9 to TRBJ2-1; 10 bases align to TRBD2. V lost 0 bases, J lost 5 bases, and 2 bases stayed unmatched. Germline V gene sequence: CDR1 SGDLS, CDR2 YYNGEE. The CDR3 covers 15 residues. The CDR3 coding sequence is TGTGCCAGCAGCGTAGTACTAGCGGGACACAATGAGCAGTTCTTC. Protein sequence: CASSVVLAGHNEQFF.

J is TRBJ2-7 and V is TRBV3-1 (or the pseudogene TRBV3-2), with D hard to call. V was trimmed by 4 bases and J by 0 bases, leaving 10 bases between them. Germline CDR1 and CDR2: LGHDT and YNNKEL (reference sequence). This CDR3 spans 14 amino acids. CDR3: CASSPLASSYEQYF. CDR3 coding DNA: TGTGCCAGCAGCCCCTTAGCAAGCTCCTACGAGCAGTACTTC.

The rearrangement uses TRBV24-1 and TRBJ2-5; 11 nucleotides match TRBD2. The CDR3 is 15 amino acids. The germline V gene has CDR1 KGHDR and CDR2 SFDVKD. Unmatched junction bases numbered 5, after V lost 9 bases and J lost 0 bases. CDR3 nucleotide sequence: TGTGCCACCTCACCGGGACTAGCGGACCAAGAGACCCAGTACTTC. It is translated as CATSPGLADQETQYF.

In this sample, this clone turned up once. The genes are TRBV25-1 and TRBJ2-1, with TRBD2 identical over 10 bases. The junction had 7 bases not matched to a gene; V was cut back by 4 bases and J by 7 bases. The V gene's germline CDR1 is MGHDK and CDR2 SYGVNS. The CDR3 contains 15 residues. CDR3 nucleotide sequence: TGTGCCAGCAGTGGACGGACTAGCGGTGGAAATGAGCAGTTCTTC. This sequence encodes CASSGRTSGGNEQFF. The full variable domain, its missing parts supplied by reference TRBV25-1 and TRBJ2-1, is EADIYQTPRYLVIGTGKKITLECSQTMGHDKMYWYQQDPGMELHLIHYSYGVNSTEKGDLSSESTVSRIRTEHFPLTLESARPSHTSQYLCASSGRTSGGNEQFFGPGTRLTVL.

This clone appeared many times. The chain uses TRBV2 and TRBJ2-5; D is possibly TRBD1 (5 bases). Trimming pared 6 bases from V and 1 base from J, leaving 15 bases between. The CDR3 totals 15 residues. Germline V gives CDR1 SNHLY, CDR2 FYNNEI. CDR3 nucleotides: TGTGCCAGCAGAGGCACCCTTGGGGCCCAAGAGACCCAGTACTTC. This translates into CASRGTLGAQETQYF. Complete variable domain (other parts from reference TRBV2 and TRBJ2-5): EPEVTQTPSHQVTQMGQEVILRCVPISNHLYFYWYRQILGQKVEFLVSFYNNEISEKSEIFDDQFSVERPDGSNFTLKIRSTKLEDSAMYFCASRGTLGAQETQYFGPGTRLLVL.

The rearrangement joins TRBV2 to TRBJ1-1, with D possibly TRBD1 on 5 matching bases. CDR1 and CDR2 from the germline V gene are SNHLY and FYNNEI. The germline V and J ends were trimmed by 6 bases and 1 base, with 12 bases remaining between them. CDR3 length: 14 amino acids. CDR3 region: CASRGPNPNTEAFF. The CDR3 DNA follows: TGTGCCAGCAGGGGGCCAAACCCGAACACTGAAGCTTTCTTT.

The rearrangement joins TRBV29-1 to TRBJ1-2, with 7 bases fitting TRBD1. V lost 5 bases and J lost 3; bases outside the gene matches: 9. The length of the CDR3 is 14 residues. The germline gives CDR1 SQVTM, CDR2 ANQGSEA. CDR3 sequence (DNA): TGCAGCGTTTGGGACACAGGGGTCGACTATGGCTACACCTTC. This translates into CSVWDTGVDYGYTF.

The chain links TRBV5-1 to TRBJ2-2; tentatively, D is TRBD1 (6 bases). The CDR3 totals 17 residues. Germline values: CDR1 SGHRS, CDR2 YFSETQ. V shed 2 bases and J shed 1 base, with 15 bases lying between them. The CDR3 nucleotides read TGCGCCAGCAGCTTCGTCTCTCAGGGGAGGAACACCGGGGAGCTGTTTTTT. Protein sequence: CASSFVSQGRNTGELFF.

V is TRBV27 and J is TRBJ2-2; weak D call: TRBD2 (6 bases). The CDR3 extends over 14 amino acids. Trimming left V 2 bases short and J 5 bases short, with 9 bases between. Germline assignment: CDR1 MNHEY and CDR2 SMNVEV (reference sequence). The chain's CDR3 is CASSLAGSTGELFF. The CDR3, as DNA: TGTGCCAGCAGTTTAGCGGGAAGTACCGGGGAGCTGTTTTTT.

This chain uses TRBV30 with TRBJ1-4, with TRBD1 as a possible D gene (6 bases). Between the trimmed V and J ends, which lost 7 bases and 8 bases, there was a span of 20 bases. The CDR3 totals 14 residues. Germline values: CDR1 GTSNPN, CDR2 SVGIG (reference sequence). The CDR3 coding sequence is TGTGCCTCCAACGACAGGAGACGATCCGAAAAACTGTTTTTT. This encodes CASNDRRRSEKLFF.

The chain carries TRBV12-3 or TRBV12-4 and TRBJ1-5; D ambiguous. Trimming shortened V by 7 bases and J by 6 bases, and 10 bases separated the two germline ends. The CDR3 totals 12 residues. The CDR3 sequence is CASKEQSQPQHF. In nucleotides, the CDR3 is TGTGCCAGCAAGGAGCAGAGTCAGCCCCAGCATTTT.

The rearrangement uses TRBV7-9 and TRBJ1-1; no reliable D call. The V end lost 5 bases, the J end lost 1 base, and 8 bases lay between the germline ends. CDR1 and CDR2 (germline): SEHNR, FQNEAQ (reference sequence). The CDR3 totals 13 residues. CDR3 loop: CASSGRGNTEAFF. The CDR3 nucleotides read TGTGCCAGCAGCGGCCGGGGGAACACTGAAGCTTTCTTT.

Only a few counts were recorded for this clone. The CDR3 nucleotides read TGTGCCAGCAGACCACCGATGGGCCCTCCACCCCTTGAACTTTCAGGGGGAAGAGGTGAGCAGTTCTTC. Translated: CASRPPMGPPPLELSGGRGEQFF. The chain is built from TRBV2 and TRBJ2-1, with TRBD1 matching over 7 bases. This CDR3 region has 23 residues. Losses at the gene ends were 6 bases for V and 9 bases for J; bases not matched to a gene: 38. Germline V gene data show CDR1 as SNHLY and CDR2 as FYNNEI.

The table lists this clone with a few counts. This sequence joins TRBV5-1 and TRBJ1-1, with D tentatively TRBD1 (5 bases). V lost 5 bases, J lost 2 bases, and 13 bases lay in between. This CDR3 contains 14 residues. CDR1 and CDR2 from the germline V gene are SGHRS and YFSETQ. The CDR3 loop is CASRVPGGNTEAFF. Written as DNA, the CDR3 is TGCGCCAGCAGGGTCCCCGGGGGAAACACTGAAGCTTTCTTT.

The chain combines TRBV7-3 with TRBJ1-2; TRBD1 aligns across 7 bases. J was trimmed by 7 bases and V by 5 bases; bases with no gene match: 4. The CDR3 sequence is 12 residues long. Per germline, CDR1 SGHTA and CDR2 FQGTGA. The CDR3 DNA sequence: TGTGCCAGCAGCCGTAACAGGGGTGGCTACACCTTC. Its translation: CASSRNRGGYTF.

This clone appeared a single time. In DNA form, the CDR3 reads TGTGCCAGCAGCTTAACGGGACTAGACCACAATGAGCAGTTCTTC. This sequence encodes CASSLTGLDHNEQFF. V gene TRBV7-2 combines with J gene TRBJ2-1, with TRBD2 matching 8 bases. J lost 5 bases, V lost 2 bases, and 5 bases had no gene match. Germline-derived CDR1 and CDR2 are SGHTA and FQGNSA. This CDR3 is built from 15 residues. The full variable domain, completed using reference TRBV7-2 and TRBJ2-1, is GAGVSQSPSNKVTEKGKDVELRCDPISGHTALYWYRQSLGQGLEFLIYFQGNSAPDKSGLPSDRFSAERTGGSVSTLTIQRTQQEDSAVYLCASSLTGLDHNEQFFGPGTRLTVL.

This clone has just a few counts. This chain uses TRBV2 with TRBJ1-4, with D perhaps matching TRBD1 (6 bases). The ends were cut back, 6 bases at V and 6 bases at J, with 14 bases in the middle. CDR3 length: 14 amino acids. The germline gives CDR1 SNHLY, CDR2 FYNNEI. CDR3 protein: CASSAQGSHEKLFF. CDR3 nucleotides: TGTGCCAGCAGCGCGCAGGGGTCTCATGAAAAACTGTTTTTT.

The J gene is TRBJ2-2, the V gene TRBV27; weak D call: TRBD2 (5 bases). The CDR3 has 15 amino acids. Germline assignment: CDR1 MNHEY and CDR2 SMNVEV (reference sequence). V lost 6 bases to trimming and J lost 1 base, with 12 bases between them. The CDR3 sequence: CASSPIARNTGELFF. The CDR3 DNA sequence: TGTGCCAGCAGCCCTATAGCGCGGAACACCGGGGAGCTGTTTTTT.